A single sample gave rise to the 25 T cell receptor beta chains below, sequenced in a study of CD8+CD57+ T cells in acquired aplastic anemia. Patients selected for sequencing had displayed CD8+CD57+ cell expansion by flow cytometry. Template material for TCR beta VDJ and CDR3 profiling consisted of genomic DNA. In TCRdb, the reads were re-called with MiXCR into one record per CDR3 protein. In the table there are some 160,000 distinct CDR3 sequences, roughly 48% of which are singletons. Sequenced sample: sorted CD4+, CD8+, or CD8+CD57+ T cells (not recorded which) from PBMCs. These TCRs come from a human donor with aplastic anemia.

In its sample, this clonotype was seen once. The chain has TRBV20-1 and TRBJ1-1; tentatively, D is TRBD1 (6 bases). V lost 1 base to trimming and J lost 0 bases, with 24 bases between them. Germline CDR1 DFQATT, CDR2 SNEGSKA (reference sequence). The length of the CDR3 is 19 residues. CDR3 in amino acids: CSARGWSGDVGKVNTEAFF. As DNA, the CDR3 is TGCAGTGCTAGAGGTTGGTCAGGGGATGTGGGTAAAGTGAACACTGAAGCTTTCTTT.

V gene TRBV10-1 combines with J gene TRBJ2-7; 8 bases are shared with TRBD1. CDR3 length: 15 amino acids. V lost 2 bases, J lost 0 bases, and 3 bases stayed unmatched. Germline lookup yields CDR1 WNHNN and CDR2 SYGVQD (reference sequence). CDR3 loop: CASSEAGTGSYEQYF. CDR3 nucleotides: TGCGCCAGCAGTGAGGCCGGGACAGGCTCCTACGAGCAGTACTTC.

This clonotype has a handful of counts. The CDR3 DNA is TGCAGTGCTAGGGGTGACAGGGATTACGAGCAGTACGTC. Translated: CSARGDRDYEQYV. The chain joins TRBV20-1 to TRBJ2-7, with TRBD1 matching 7 bases. This CDR3 region has 13 residues. J gave up 4 bases and V 3 bases, and 6 bases lay outside the gene matches. Per the germline V gene, CDR1 is DFQATT and CDR2 is SNEGSKA (reference sequence).

This clonotype has at least ten counts. The chain recombines TRBV14 with TRBJ2-1, with unresolved D. The CDR3 has 11 residues. Trimming took 1 base from V and 15 from J, leaving 10 bases between them. Germline assignment: CDR1 SGHDN and CDR2 FVKESK. The DNA of the CDR3 is TGTGCCAGCAGCCAAGTGCTCAGGTGGTTCTTC. Translated, it gives CASSQVLRWFF.

The V and J genes are TRBV6-1 and TRBJ1-2; no definite D call. CDR3 length: 14 amino acids. With 6 bases removed from V and 8 bases from J, the gap between germline ends came to 19 bases. Germline loops: CDR1 MNHNS, CDR2 SASEGT. CDR3 DNA: TGTGCCAGCAGCTCCCCAGGCGGTTTGTGGGGCTACACCTTC. It translates to CASSSPGGLWGYTF.

Concerning this clonotype itself: A much more abundant neighbour one base away suggests this may be a read error. The rearrangement uses TRBV6-1 and TRBJ1-1; D gene unclear. CDR1 is MNHNS and CDR2 is SASEGT in the germline V gene. This CDR3 is 12 amino acids long. CDR3 residues: CAGSVRPGKAFF. CDR3 bases: TGTGCCGGCAGTGTACGGCCTGGCAAAGCTTTCTTT.

About this clonotype: A junction boundary mismatches the germline segment, possibly from a read error. The chain is built from TRBV7-7 and TRBJ2-7, with 7 bases aligning to TRBD1. The CDR3 loop spans 14 amino acids. Germline V gene data show CDR1 as SSHAT and CDR2 as FNYEAQ (reference sequence). In DNA form, the CDR3 reads TGTGCTAGCAGCTTAGGGACAGCCACCTACGAGCAGTACTTC. It is translated as CASSLGTATYEQYF.

The sample holds a few counts of this clonotype. The rearrangement joins TRBV12-3 or TRBV12-4 to TRBJ2-2, with TRBD2 matching 7 bases. The CDR3 covers 15 residues. Germline trimming cut 1 base from V and 6 bases from J; bases unmatched to any gene: 5. The DNA for the CDR3 is TGTGCCAGCAGTTTAGGGGGGGGAGACGCCGGGGAGCTGTTTTTT. Protein: CASSLGGGDAGELFF.

This clonotype was seen many times. J is TRBJ1-1 and V is TRBV2; D may be TRBD1 (5 bases). Germline values: CDR1 SNHLY, CDR2 FYNNEI. Trimming left V 7 bases short and J 5 bases short, with 17 bases between. The CDR3 sequence is 14 residues long. CDR3 coding DNA: TGTGCCAGCACCATCGACAGAACGGGTACTGAAGCTTTCTTT. Its translation: CASTIDRTGTEAFF.

The chain combines TRBV5-4 with TRBJ1-4; D ambiguous. Trimming took 3 bases from V and 5 from J, leaving 8 bases between them. The CDR3 loop spans 13 amino acids. Germline CDR1 reads SGHNT; CDR2 reads YYREEE (reference sequence). The CDR3 nucleotides read TGTGCCAGCAGCTCCTCCGAAAATGAAAAACTGTTTTTT. This gives the protein CASSSSENEKLFF. The entire variable domain, with the rest obtained from reference TRBV5-4 and TRBJ1-4, is as follows: ETGVTQSPTHLIKTRGQQVTLRCSSQSGHNTVSWYQQALGQGPQFIFQYYREEENGRGNFPPRFSGLQFPNYSSELNVNALELDDSALYLCASSSSENEKLFFGSGTQLSVL.

The chain employs TRBV6-2 or TRBV6-3 and TRBJ1-1; 7 nucleotides line up with TRBD1. This CDR3 is built from 12 residues. With V trimmed by 11 bases and J by 1 base, 4 bases remained unmatched. The germline gives CDR1 MNHEY, CDR2 SVGEGT. This chain's CDR3 is CAPTGANTEAFF. CDR3 in DNA: TGTGCCCCTACAGGGGCGAACACTGAAGCTTTCTTT.

This clonotype showed up many times. The chain recombines TRBV5-1 with TRBJ1-5; D is ambiguous. The V and J ends lost 4 bases and 0 bases respectively, with 11 bases between them. The CDR3 has 15 amino acids. CDR1 and CDR2 from the germline V gene are SGHRS and YFSETQ. The CDR3 coding sequence is TGCGCCAGCAGCATCGGGAGTCATAGCAATCAGCCCCAGCATTTT. Translated: CASSIGSHSNQPQHF.

The rearrangement links TRBV5-1 to TRBJ2-3; 8 positions agree with TRBD1. The junction had 10 bases not matched to a gene; V was cut back by 3 bases and J by 7 bases. CDR3 length: 15 residues. The germline gives CDR1 SGHRS, CDR2 YFSETQ. In nucleotides, the CDR3 is TGCGCCAGCAGCTACCCCCCCGGACAGGGCTATACGCAGTATTTT. Its protein is CASSYPPGQGYTQYF.

This clonotype was seen only once. The chain has TRBV10-1 and TRBJ2-5; D tentatively fits TRBD1 or TRBD2 (5 bases each). Trimming pared 2 bases from V and 4 bases from J, leaving 11 bases between. The CDR3 extends over 14 amino acids. The V gene's germline CDR1 is WNHNN and CDR2 SYGVQD (reference sequence). The CDR3 DNA reads as TGCGCCAGCAGTGAGACAGGTGCGGGAGAGACCCAGTACTTC. Translated, it gives CASSETGAGETQYF.

A note on this clonotype: A much bigger clone sits one base away, suggesting this may be a read error. The V gene is TRBV4-2, the J gene TRBJ2-3; 8 bases fit TRBD1. This CDR3 has 15 residues. From germline, CDR1 is LGHNA and CDR2 YNFKEQ. CDR3 in amino acids: CASSPDRASTGTQYF. The CDR3 coding sequence is TGTGCCAGCAGCCCGGACAGGGCTAGCACAGGTACGCAGTATTTT.

This clonotype was recorded at least ten times. This CDR3 is CASSLVGSGFEQYF. In DNA form, the CDR3 reads TGTGCCAGCAGCTTAGTGGGCTCGGGGTTCGAGCAGTACTTC. This chain connects TRBV7-2 to TRBJ2-7, with D possibly being TRBD2 (5 bases). CDR3 length equals 14 residues. V was shortened by 1 base and J by 6 bases, with 13 bases between the two germline ends. Germline V CDR1 and CDR2: SGHTA, FQGNSA.

This clonotype occurred once. Since no conserved phenylalanine or tryptophan closes the CDR3, a read error is the likely cause. The chain links TRBV19 to TRBJ2-1; possibly TRBD2 for D (5 bases). The CDR3 covers 12 residues. The germline gives CDR1 LNHDA, CDR2 SQIVND (reference sequence). The CDR3 DNA is TGTGACAGTACTCGGGGATACAATGAGCAGTTCCTC. This codes for CDSTRGYNEQFL.

At least ten counts were recorded for this clonotype. V is TRBV30 and J is TRBJ2-7; maybe TRBD2 (5 bases). CDR1 GTSNPN and CDR2 SVGIG come from the germline V gene (reference sequence). V was clipped by 1 base and J by 2 bases, with 15 bases between them. The CDR3 runs to 15 residues. CDR3 sequence (DNA): TGTGCCTGGAGTGGGGCTAGCCTCGCCCCCTACGAGCAGTACTTC. This gives the protein CAWSGASLAPYEQYF.

This clonotype occurred a few times. This rearrangement joins TRBV30 to TRBJ1-3; 9 nucleotides agree with TRBD1. This CDR3 spans 15 amino acids. The V segment lost 0 bases and the J segment 7 bases; nucleotides outside the gene matches: 7. The V gene's germline CDR1 is GTSNPN and CDR2 SVGIG (reference sequence). The CDR3 DNA follows: TGTGCCTGGAGTGTCGTGGACAGGGGAGGCAACACCATATATTTT. It is translated as CAWSVVDRGGNTIYF. Based on the CDR3 plus reference TRBV30 and TRBJ1-3, the full variable domain is SQTIHQWPATLVQPVGSPLSLECTVEGTSNPNLYWYRQAAGRGLQLLFYSVGIGQISSEVPQNLSASRPQDRQFILSSKKLLLSDSGFYLCAWSVVDRGGNTIYFGEGSWLTVV.

This clonotype was recorded at least ten times. The chain employs TRBV10-2 and TRBJ2-7, with D possibly being TRBD1 or TRBD2 (5 bases each). V gave up 4 bases and J gave up 3 bases, with 13 bases separating them. The CDR3 loop spans 14 amino acids. Germline V gives CDR1 WSHSY, CDR2 SAAADI. Here the CDR3 reads CASSVGRESYEQYF. The CDR3 nucleotides read TGCGCCAGCAGTGTAGGCAGGGAGAGCTACGAGCAGTACTTC.

The chain couples TRBV3-1 to TRBJ2-3; 12 bases align to TRBD1. Per the germline V gene, CDR1 is LGHDT and CDR2 is YNNKEL (reference sequence). V lost 6 bases to trimming and J lost 9 bases; unmatched junction nucleotides: 10. The CDR3 has 15 amino acids. CDR3 loop: CASSPTGTGGGTQYF. CDR3 bases: TGTGCCAGCAGTCCTACCGGGACAGGGGGCGGCACGCAGTATTTT.

This clonotype was observed a few times. The V gene is TRBV19, the J gene TRBJ1-5, with D unresolved. Trimming left V 5 bases short and J 4 bases short, with 6 bases between. CDR1 is LNHDA, CDR2 SQIVND, per germline (reference sequence). This CDR3 comprises 12 residues. The CDR3 DNA follows: TGTGCCAGTAGTCTACCGAATCAGCCCCAGCATTTT. Its translation: CASSLPNQPQHF.

This clonotype was seen many times. This sequence joins TRBV7-3 and TRBJ2-3, with 8 bases aligning to TRBD2. The V and J ends lost 8 bases and 1 base, in that order; junction bases with no gene match: 8. This CDR3 spans 15 amino acids. CDR1 is SGHTA and CDR2 is FQGTGA in the germline V gene. This chain's CDR3 is CASLYSGTCTDTQYF. In nucleotides, the CDR3 is TGTGCCAGCCTATATAGCGGGACCTGCACAGATACGCAGTATTTT.

The genes are TRBV24-1 and TRBJ1-2; D not certain. With 1 base removed from V and 6 bases from J, the gap between germline ends came to 5 bases. In germline, CDR1 is KGHDR, CDR2 SFDVKD. CDR3 length: 12 residues. This CDR3 reads CATSDFGNGYTF. The CDR3 DNA reads TGTGCCACCAGTGATTTTGGGAATGGCTACACCTTC.

The chain links TRBV29-1 to TRBJ2-1; 10 nucleotides agree with TRBD1. CDR1 and CDR2 (germline): SQVTM, ANQGSEA. The CDR3 covers 12 residues. J lost 9 bases, V lost 7 bases, and 6 bases had no gene match. CDR3 region: CSERQGAGEQFF. CDR3 nucleotides: TGCAGCGAGAGACAGGGGGCAGGTGAGCAGTTCTTC.